This passage covers 14 T cell receptor beta chains from one sample sequenced in a study of beta chain features in type 1 diabetes. Reverse transcribing all isolated RNA meant expressed TCRB transcripts were sequenced. TCRdb's copy holds only in-frame clones and misses some; the assay was immunoSEQ multiplex PCR. The table has roughly 300,000 clones, less than 9.5% seen once. Sequencing used central memory CD4+ T cells from blood. Receptors were obtained from a woman between 18 and 30 years old in good health.

The chain employs TRBV19 and TRBJ2-3, with D possibly TRBD2 on 6 matching bases. Trimming shortened V by 6 bases and J by 0 bases, and 10 bases separated the two germline ends. CDR3 length equals 14 residues. Germline CDR1 is LNHDA and CDR2 is SQIVND (reference sequence). The CDR3: CASSLRESTDTQYF. The DNA for the CDR3 is TGTGCCAGTAGCCTCCGGGAGAGCACAGATACGCAGTATTTT.

This chain uses TRBV29-1 with TRBJ2-2; D uncertain. Trimming took off 4 bases at V and 13 bases at J, with 19 bases between the two ends. The CDR3 has 13 amino acids. The germline V gene has CDR1 SQVTM and CDR2 ANQGSEA. CDR3: CSVVSPERDGLFF. Here the CDR3 DNA reads TGCAGCGTTGTAAGCCCTGAGCGAGACGGGCTGTTTTTT.

The V call is TRBV29-1, the J call TRBJ2-7; unclear D gene. Per the germline V gene, CDR1 is SQVTM and CDR2 is ANQGSEA. The V and J ends lost 6 bases and 3 bases respectively, with 12 bases between them. CDR3 length equals 12 residues. Here the CDR3 reads CSVITPLYEQYF. CDR3 coding DNA: TGCAGCGTAATTACTCCCCTCTACGAGCAGTACTTC.

V and J are TRBV29-1 and TRBJ2-7, with TRBD2 matching over 9 bases. V shed 6 bases, J shed 3 bases, and the junction held 12 bases outside the gene matches. The CDR3 covers 15 residues. The germline V gene has CDR1 SQVTM and CDR2 ANQGSEA. In nucleotides, the CDR3 is TGCAGCGTCACAATTGGGTATAGCGGGAGCTACGAGCAGTACTTC. Translating it yields CSVTIGYSGSYEQYF.

The chain carries TRBV11-3 and TRBJ2-3; no clear D. V was trimmed by 3 bases and J by 6 bases, leaving 13 bases between them. Germline V gene sequence: CDR1 SGHNT, CDR2 YENEEA. The CDR3 loop spans 14 amino acids. CDR3: CASSFRRGADTQYF. CDR3 nucleotide sequence: TGTGCCAGCAGCTTTCGAAGAGGAGCGGATACGCAGTATTTT.

This chain's CDR3 is CASTGGWNTEAFF. CDR3 DNA: TGTGCCAGCACCGGAGGTTGGAACACTGAAGCTTTCTTT. The chain couples TRBV2 to TRBJ1-1, with D hard to call. The CDR3 covers 13 residues. Trimming pared 7 bases from V and 1 base from J, leaving 10 bases between. The germline gives CDR1 SNHLY, CDR2 FYNNEI.

The chain employs TRBV28 and TRBJ2-3; no clear D. V shed 3 bases and J shed 1 base, with 11 bases lying between them. CDR1 is MDHEN and CDR2 is SYDVKM in the germline V gene. CDR3 length: 15 amino acids. CDR3 sequence: CASSFPLVGTDTQYF. The DNA of the CDR3 is TGTGCCAGCAGTTTCCCATTGGTCGGCACAGATACGCAGTATTTT.

This clone came up a few times. The identical CDR3 is also encoded by other nucleotide sequences in the sample. The chain employs TRBV7-2 and TRBJ2-2, with no clear D. The germline V and J ends were trimmed by 1 base and 3 bases, with 6 bases remaining between them. CDR3 length: 14 residues. Per germline, CDR1 SGHTA and CDR2 FQGNSA. This chain's CDR3 is CASSLGRYTGELFF. The DNA of the CDR3 is TGTGCCAGCAGCTTAGGACGGTACACCGGGGAGCTGTTTTTT.

This chain uses TRBV11-1 with TRBJ2-5; TRBD2 might be the D (6 bases). This CDR3 comprises 12 residues. Between the trimmed V and J ends, which lost 7 bases and 7 bases, there was a span of 13 bases. Germline loops: CDR1 SGHAT, CDR2 FQDESV (reference sequence). The CDR3 DNA reads as TGTGCCAGCACCCGGGGGTCAGGGACCCAGTACTTC. Its translation is CASTRGSGTQYF. Variable domain in full (rest from reference TRBV11-1 and TRBJ2-5): EAEVAQSPRYKITEKSQAVAFWCDPISGHATLYWYRQILGQGPELLVQFQDESVVDDSQLPKDRFSAERLKGVDSTLKIQPAELGDSAMYLCASTRGSGTQYFGPGTRLLVL.

This clone was picked up a small number of times. The CDR3 protein is CASSYRVPGQPFGGELFF. The CDR3 DNA reads as TGTGCCAGCAGCTACCGGGTCCCGGGACAACCCTTCGGCGGGGAGCTGTTTTTT. The rearrangement uses TRBV7-8 and TRBJ2-2; D possibly corresponds to TRBD1 (6 bases). CDR3 size: 18 residues. Trimming stripped 4 bases from V and 7 bases from J, with 25 bases between. Per the germline V gene, CDR1 is SGHVS and CDR2 is FQNEAQ.

The chain uses TRBV2 and TRBJ2-7; perhaps TRBD1 as D (5 bases). CDR1 and CDR2 from the germline V gene are SNHLY and FYNNEI. The germline V and J ends were trimmed by 5 bases and 6 bases, with 11 bases remaining between them. The CDR3 runs 12 residues. CDR3 in amino acids: CASSYTGGEQYF. DNA for the CDR3: TGTGCCAGCAGTTATACAGGCGGCGAGCAGTACTTC. The whole variable domain, filled in from reference TRBV2 and TRBJ2-7, reads EPEVTQTPSHQVTQMGQEVILRCVPISNHLYFYWYRQILGQKVEFLVSFYNNEISEKSEIFDDQFSVERPDGSNFTLKIRSTKLEDSAMYFCASSYTGGEQYFGPGTRLTVT.

This clone was found a few times. This chain uses TRBV9 with TRBJ1-6, with TRBD1 matching over 11 bases. The CDR3 consists of 15 residues. CDR1 and CDR2 from the germline V gene are SGDLS and YYNGEE. Losses at the gene ends were 5 bases for V and 10 bases for J; bases not matched to a gene: 8. Here the CDR3 DNA reads TGTGCCAGCAGGGGAGCGGGACAGGGGGACTCACCCCTCCACTTT. It is translated as CASRGAGQGDSPLHF.

The V call is TRBV7-2, the J call TRBJ2-7; TRBD1 matches at 9 bases. The CDR3 contains 15 residues. The trim removed 1 base at V and 3 bases at J, leaving 4 bases unmatched. Germline loops: CDR1 SGHTA, CDR2 FQGNSA. DNA of the CDR3: TGTGCCAGCAGCTTAGAGGACAGGGGACTCTACGAGCAGTACTTC. This sequence encodes CASSLEDRGLYEQYF.

The sample holds many counts of this clone. The chain has TRBV6-6 and TRBJ2-7, with 9 bases fitting TRBD2. There are 14 residues in the CDR3. J gave up 5 bases and V 7 bases, and 9 bases lay outside the gene matches. Germline CDR1 is MNHNY and CDR2 is SVGAGI (reference sequence). The CDR3 reads CASTVAGVKDEQYF. The CDR3, as DNA: TGTGCCAGCACCGTAGCGGGAGTAAAAGACGAGCAGTACTTC.